Here is one TCR beta chain with its context. This clonotype has more than one count but fewer than ten. No cognate antigen has been identified for it. Compared with germline, one end of the junction differs, possibly owing to a read error. The data derive from a study of regulatory T cells in long-lasting Graves disease (dated by TCRdb to the early 2020s). With respect to the entire study: Patients with newly diagnosed Graves' disease had been on antithyroid drugs for under 3 months. Patients with persistent Graves' disease were compared with patients with newly diagnosed Graves' disease using TCR sequencing and RNA sequencing of peripheral blood. TCR sequencing covered about 13 persistent and approximately 20 newly diagnosed Graves' disease patients, about 35 samples in total. The study was registered as a clinical trial and conducted in China. The full study reports these points: The small sample size was acknowledged by the authors as a limitation that may reduce accuracy. Patients with persistent disease shared more public clonotypes (about 2,700) than newly diagnosed patients did (966). Only peripheral blood was studied, because thyroid tissue, the primary lesion, was inaccessible. Persistent disease showed preferential use of TRBV28, TRBJ1-2 and TRBJ2-5, whereas newly diagnosed disease favored TRBV20-1 and TRBJ2-1. Lower TCR Shannon entropy and fewer highly expanded clones were observed in persistent Graves' disease patients than in newly diagnosed patients, which suggested clonal expansion. Only the TCR beta chain was sequenced and analyzed.

CDR1 and CDR2 (SGHAT, FQNNGV) derive from the germline V gene. From the cysteine up to the phenylalanine, the CDR3 has a length of 15 residues. CDR3 DNA only is kept here, 45 bases in frame from base 1. The time point tag for this specimen amounts to: newly diagnosed GD, antithyroid drugs for less than 3 months. RNA was extracted from PBMCs in TRIzol for both TCR sequencing and RNA sequencing. The diagnosis of Graves' disease was made according to American Thyroid Association guidelines. Patients for the study were recruited at an endocrinology department in Xi'an, China. Each patient gave 8.5 to 9.5 milliliters of peripheral blood, collected in an EDTA anticoagulant tube. Ficoll Paque Plus density gradient separation was used to isolate PBMCs, and no further T cell sorting was performed. RNA quality was checked with an Agilent 2100 Bioanalyzer and agarose gel, and concentration with a NanoDrop 2000.

The library was prepared using multiplex PCR. This sample was sequenced with an Illumina HiSeq 4000. TCR beta libraries were built with iRepertoire HTBI primers and Arm-PCR amplification of CDR3 regions. PCR products were gel purified before sequencing. The original pipeline was this. Across samples, 55 to 80 TRBV and 13 to 15 TRBJ segments were identified and used for gene usage analysis of CDR3 amino acid clonotypes. COPE and FqMerger were used to merge filtered high-quality paired reads into contigs. BLAST was used to align contigs to IMGT TRBV, TRBD and TRBJ reference genes, with CDR3 defined following IMGT. Clonotypes above 0.1% frequency were classified as highly expanded clones. Repertoire diversity was measured by Shannon entropy, and V-J evenness by the Gini coefficient. A clonotype found in more than one individual was treated as public. TCRdb redid the processing of the public reads, applying fastp at Q25 and MiXCR, and retained in-frame beta chains. CDR3 protein duplicates are merged, each entry listing the most common genes and DNA. In this record, the V and J calls reflect TCRdb's handling and not the investigators' own analysis. Across this sample there are roughly 530,000 distinct CDR3 sequences, with 15% to 20% seen only once. Of the sample, 20% to 25% is held by the ten largest clones.

These data were also filed under a second study, of T cells in Graves' hyperthyroidism and ophthalmopathy. Looking at the second paper: A patient counted as having stable Graves' hyperthyroidism if no progression to ophthalmopathy occurred over 18 months of follow-up. Hyperthyroidism patients were newly diagnosed, had a disease duration of under 2 months, and were aged 18 to 65 years. The study excluded patients with uncontrolled infections, other autoimmune diseases, pregnancy or lactation. Diagnoses relied on clinical symptoms, serum thyroxine and TRAb, thyroid ultrasound and orbital computed tomography. A first-round RT-PCR of the TCR CDR3 used the HTBI primer set with the Qiagen OneStep RT-PCR kit. Blood samples also contained most of the expanded thyroid clonotypes (frequency above 0.001), which suggests that blood repertoires may reflect thyroid immune responses. In cross-validation, a model built on a 13 V-J signature told ophthalmopathy apart from stable hyperthyroidism with approximately 90% sensitivity and roughly 81% specificity, and in testing the same model reached 80%/75%. In validation, progression to ophthalmopathy was predicted by the model with 65% to 71% sensitivity and 72.22% specificity, a median of around 5.9 months before onset. To identify TCR V-J signatures that set the groups apart, the researchers used a discovery cohort of 100 patients, made up of some 41 with Graves' ophthalmopathy and about 55 with stable Graves' hyperthyroidism. Whether ophthalmopathy could be predicted prospectively was tested in an independent validation cohort made up of approximately 19 hyperthyroidism patients plus 17 patients who later progressed to ophthalmopathy. The 90 or so discovery patients were randomly split 7:3 into training and test sets. In addition, the study compared T-cell repertoires in thyroid tissue and in blood from several Graves' hyperthyroidism patients. Following sampling, methimazole starting at 30 mg daily was given to hyperthyroidism patients, and high-dose intravenous methylprednisolone was given to ophthalmopathy patients. A second multiplex PCR round built the libraries, followed by size selection and purification. Sequencing of the libraries was done on an Illumina HiSeq2000 using paired-end 100 bp reads. Raw data were processed with SOAPnuke, discarding reads with adapters, uncalled bases, mean Phred below 15, or no exact constant-primer or identifier match. High-quality paired reads were merged using COPE v1.2.5, and each unique nucleotide sequence was defined as a clonotype. Clonotypes were aligned to IMGT TRBV, TRBD and TRBJ reference segments using MiTCR v1.1. The analysis included only V-J combinations with a frequency above 0.0001, which together covered about 99% of the repertoires. The TCS score was defined as the ratio of F50 (clonal expansion) to E x V (chaos), calculated using BLOSUM62-based TCRdist between CDR3 peptides within each V-J. Welch's t-statistics and random forest reduced around 550 V-J features to about 12, which were used in a naive Bayes classifier (R e1071). Sample size was not statistically predetermined, and investigators were not blinded to group allocation. According to the paper, TCR Vbeta CDR3 sequencing was carried out on over 130 peripheral blood samples, which came from 40 to 45 ophthalmopathy, about 75 hyperthyroidism and approximately 17 progressor patients.

The receptor was isolated from a woman aged 35-60 years with Graves disease. Donor details come from another sample of the same person, matched by shared clones. Sample: peripheral blood mononuclear cells (PBMCs), taken at new diagnosis, from a patient treated with antithyroid drugs. The V gene is TRBV11-2 and the J gene is TRBJ2-2; TRBD1 aligns with 7 central bases. CDR3 reads: CASSFPGQFTGELLF. The DNA sequence reads TGTGCCAGCAGCTTCCCGGGACAGTTCACCGGGGAGCTGCTTTTT. The full variable domain, completed from the reference TRBV11-2 and TRBJ2-2 proteins outside the CDR3, reads EAGVAQSPRYKIIEKRQSVAFWCNPISGHATLYWYQQILGQGPKLLIQFQNNGVVDDSQLPKDRFSAERLKGVDSTLKIQPAKLEDSAVYLCASSFPGQFTGELLFGEGSRLTVL.